The 4 T cell receptor beta chains presented below share a single source sample, sequenced in a study of blood T cells in healthy people across ages. Sample-barcoded 5' priming and a J-beta primer mix drove a second PCR of roughly 6 to 12 cycles. TCRdb re-derived calls from the 5' RACE reads in MiXCR, one entry per CDR3 protein. The sample has under 750,000 distinct CDR3 sequences; roughly 43% are singletons. The sequencing sample was made of blood. The receptors come from a man older than 75 in good health.

The chain employs TRBV7-9 and TRBJ2-2; D unclear. The CDR3 totals 14 residues. Germline-derived CDR1 and CDR2 are SEHNR and FQNEAQ (reference sequence). V was pared by 5 bases and J by 6 bases, with 13 bases between. CDR3 coding DNA: TGTGCCAGCAGCGCGGCGGCTGGCCCCGGGGAGCTGTTTTTT. This sequence encodes CASSAAAGPGELFF.

This clonotype was counted between two and nine times. The chain recombines TRBV11-2 with TRBJ2-3; 8 nucleotides align to TRBD1. CDR3 length: 16 amino acids. V dropped 1 base and J dropped 5; count of bases not matched to a gene: 8. Germline V gives CDR1 SGHAT, CDR2 FQNNGV. In DNA form, the CDR3 reads TGTGCCAGCAGCTTAGGTCGCAGGGGGCACGTAGATACGCAGTATTTT. Protein sequence: CASSLGRRGHVDTQYF.

The chain is built from TRBV7-9 and TRBJ2-7; D may be TRBD2 (6 bases). The CDR3 is 16 amino acids. The V gene's germline CDR1 is SEHNR and CDR2 FQNEAQ (reference sequence). Trimming took off 5 bases at V and 3 bases at J, with 20 bases between the two ends. The CDR3 coding sequence is TGTGCCAGCAGCCGGGACCTTAGCGGCACAGACTACGAGCAGTACTTC. It codes for CASSRDLSGTDYEQYF.

This clonotype was counted a few times. The rearrangement links TRBV7-2 to TRBJ2-1; TRBD2 aligns across 8 bases. Losses at the gene ends were 1 base for V and 6 bases for J; bases not matched to a gene: 2. In germline, CDR1 is SGHTA, CDR2 FQGNSA. CDR3 length equals 14 residues. The chain's CDR3 is CASSLGLAFNEQFF. The DNA for the CDR3 is TGTGCCAGCAGCTTAGGACTAGCGTTCAATGAGCAGTTCTTC. Filled out from reference TRBV7-2 and TRBJ2-1, the complete variable domain reads GAGVSQSPSNKVTEKGKDVELRCDPISGHTALYWYRQSLGQGLEFLIYFQGNSAPDKSGLPSDRFSAERTGGSVSTLTIQRTQQEDSAVYLCASSLGLAFNEQFFGPGTRLTVL.